This T cell receptor beta chain originates from a study of shared clonotypes between healthy human individuals. Background on the study: Donors had three CD4 naive, three CD4 memory, two CD8 naive and one CD8 memory plate apiece.

V lost 0 bases to trimming and J lost 4 bases, with 13 bases between them. The CDR3 loop spans 15 amino acids. Germline CDR1 reads SGHRS; CDR2 reads YFSETQ. Profiled with immunoSEQ multiplex PCR; TCRdb holds only in-frame clones, not every one. The sample shows over a million clones, about 74% of them seen only once. The sequenced sample consisted of memory CD4+ T cells sorted from blood. Stated subset: CD45RA-negative fraction. The sequence came from a man between 18 and 35 years old in good health. The V and J genes are TRBV5-1 and TRBJ1-2, with D possibly matching TRBD1 (5 bases). CDR3 bases: TGCGCCAGCAGCTTGGAGGTTTCCAGGGCCTATGGCTACACCTTC. This codes for CASSLEVSRAYGYTF.